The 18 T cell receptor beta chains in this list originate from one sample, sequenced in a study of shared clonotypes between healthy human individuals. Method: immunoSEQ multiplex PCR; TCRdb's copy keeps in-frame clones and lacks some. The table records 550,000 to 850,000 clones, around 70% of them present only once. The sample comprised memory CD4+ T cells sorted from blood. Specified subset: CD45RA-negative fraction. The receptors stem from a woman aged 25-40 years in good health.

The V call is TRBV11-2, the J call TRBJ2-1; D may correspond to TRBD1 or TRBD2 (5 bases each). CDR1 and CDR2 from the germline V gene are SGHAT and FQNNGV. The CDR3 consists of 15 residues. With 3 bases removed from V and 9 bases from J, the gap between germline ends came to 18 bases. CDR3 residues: CASSLLSGRGSEQFF. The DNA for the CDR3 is TGTGCCAGCAGCTTGTTAAGCGGAAGGGGAAGTGAGCAGTTCTTC.

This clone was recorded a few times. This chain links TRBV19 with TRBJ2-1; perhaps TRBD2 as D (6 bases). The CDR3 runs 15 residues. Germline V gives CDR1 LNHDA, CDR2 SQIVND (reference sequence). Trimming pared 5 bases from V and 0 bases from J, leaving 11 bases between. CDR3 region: CASSPRGFSYNEQFF. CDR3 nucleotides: TGTGCCAGTAGTCCGCGGGGATTCTCCTACAATGAGCAGTTCTTC.

In DNA, the CDR3 is TGTGCCAGCTCACCTTCCCAAGAGCAGTACTTC. This encodes CASSPSQEQYF. This chain joins TRBV18 and TRBJ2-7, with no clear D. Germline CDR1 KGHSH, CDR2 LQKENI. V was pared by 3 bases and J by 7 bases, with 7 bases between. CDR3 length: 11 amino acids.

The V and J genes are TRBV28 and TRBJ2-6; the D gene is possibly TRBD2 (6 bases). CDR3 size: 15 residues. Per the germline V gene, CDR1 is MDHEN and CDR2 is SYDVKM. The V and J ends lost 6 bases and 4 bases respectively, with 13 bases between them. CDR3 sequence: CASRRGGLGANVLTF. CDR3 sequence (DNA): TGTGCCAGCAGACGTGGAGGGTTGGGGGCCAACGTCCTGACTTTC.

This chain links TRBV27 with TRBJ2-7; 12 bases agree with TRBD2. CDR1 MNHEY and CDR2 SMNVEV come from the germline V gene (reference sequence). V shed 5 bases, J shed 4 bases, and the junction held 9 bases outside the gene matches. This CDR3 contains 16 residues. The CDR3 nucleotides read TGTGCCAGCAGTCCGTACGGACTAGCGGGATCTTACGAGCAGTACTTC. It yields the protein CASSPYGLAGSYEQYF.

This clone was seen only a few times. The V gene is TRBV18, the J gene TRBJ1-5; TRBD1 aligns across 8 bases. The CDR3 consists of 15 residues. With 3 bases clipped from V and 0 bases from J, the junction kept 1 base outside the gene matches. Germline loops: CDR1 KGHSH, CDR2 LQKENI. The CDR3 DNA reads TGTGCCAGCTCACCGACAGGGGATAGCAATCAGCCCCAGCATTTT. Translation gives CASSPTGDSNQPQHF.

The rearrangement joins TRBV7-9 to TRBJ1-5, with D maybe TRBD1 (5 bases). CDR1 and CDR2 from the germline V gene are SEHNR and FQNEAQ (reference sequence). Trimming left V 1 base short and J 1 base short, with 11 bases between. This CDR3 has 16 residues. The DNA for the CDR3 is TGTGCCAGCAGCTTAGGTGGGGGTCGCAGCAATCAGCCCCAGCATTTT. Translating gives CASSLGGGRSNQPQHF. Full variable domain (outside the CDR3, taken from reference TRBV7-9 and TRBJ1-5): DTGVSQNPRHKITKRGQNVTFRCDPISEHNRLYWYRQTLGQGPEFLTYFQNEAQLEKSRLLSDRFSAERPKGSFSTLEIQRTEQGDSAMYLCASSLGGGRSNQPQHFGDGTRLSIL.

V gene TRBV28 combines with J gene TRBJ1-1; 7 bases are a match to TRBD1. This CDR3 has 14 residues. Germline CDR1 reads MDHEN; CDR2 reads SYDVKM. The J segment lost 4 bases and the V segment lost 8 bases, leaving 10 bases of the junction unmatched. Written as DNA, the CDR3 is TGTGCCAGCGTTATACAGGGGAAGATCACTGAAGCTTTCTTT. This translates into CASVIQGKITEAFF.

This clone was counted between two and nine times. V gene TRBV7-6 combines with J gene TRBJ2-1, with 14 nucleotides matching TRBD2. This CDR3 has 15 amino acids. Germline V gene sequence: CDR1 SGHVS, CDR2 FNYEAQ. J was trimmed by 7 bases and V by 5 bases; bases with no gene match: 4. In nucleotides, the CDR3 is TGTGCCAGCAGCCCTCGGACTAGCGGGAGGAATGAGCAGTTCTTC. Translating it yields CASSPRTSGRNEQFF.

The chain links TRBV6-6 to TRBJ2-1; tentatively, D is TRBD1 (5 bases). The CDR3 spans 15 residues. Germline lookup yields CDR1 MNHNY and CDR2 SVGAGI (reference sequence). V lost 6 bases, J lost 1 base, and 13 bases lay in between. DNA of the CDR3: TGTGCCAGCAGCCTCAGCTCAGGGTCCTACAATGAGCAGTTCTTC. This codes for CASSLSSGSYNEQFF.

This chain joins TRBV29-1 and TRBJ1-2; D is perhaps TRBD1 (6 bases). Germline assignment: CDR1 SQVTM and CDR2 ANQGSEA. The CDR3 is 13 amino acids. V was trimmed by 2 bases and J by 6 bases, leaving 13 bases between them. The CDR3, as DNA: TGCAGCGTTGAAAAACAGGGTTGGAATGGCTACACCTTC. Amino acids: CSVEKQGWNGYTF.

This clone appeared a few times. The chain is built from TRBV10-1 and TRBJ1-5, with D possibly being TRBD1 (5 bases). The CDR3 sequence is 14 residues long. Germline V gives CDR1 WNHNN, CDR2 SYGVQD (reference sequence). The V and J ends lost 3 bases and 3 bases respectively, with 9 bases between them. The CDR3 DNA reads TGCGCCAGCAGTGAAGGTGGGGCCAATCAGCCCCAGCATTTT. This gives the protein CASSEGGANQPQHF.

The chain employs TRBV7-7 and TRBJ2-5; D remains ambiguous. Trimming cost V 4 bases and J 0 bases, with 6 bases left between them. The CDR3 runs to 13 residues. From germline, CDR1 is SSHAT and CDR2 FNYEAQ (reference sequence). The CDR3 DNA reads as TGTGCCAGCAGCTCAAGCTACCAAGAGACCCAGTACTTC. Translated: CASSSSYQETQYF.

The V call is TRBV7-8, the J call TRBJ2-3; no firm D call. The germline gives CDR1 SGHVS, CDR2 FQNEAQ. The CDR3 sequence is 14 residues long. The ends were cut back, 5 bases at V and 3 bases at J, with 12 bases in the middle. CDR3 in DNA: TGTGCCAGCAGCGACCGGGTAGTGACAGATACGCAGTATTTT. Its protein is CASSDRVVTDTQYF.

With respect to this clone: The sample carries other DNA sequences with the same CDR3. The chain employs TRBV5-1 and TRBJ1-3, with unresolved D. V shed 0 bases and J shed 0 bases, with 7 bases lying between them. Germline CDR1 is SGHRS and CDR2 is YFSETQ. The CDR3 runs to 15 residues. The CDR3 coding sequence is TGCGCCAGCAGCTTGGGACCAGGCTCTGGAAACACCATATATTTT. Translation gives CASSLGPGSGNTIYF.

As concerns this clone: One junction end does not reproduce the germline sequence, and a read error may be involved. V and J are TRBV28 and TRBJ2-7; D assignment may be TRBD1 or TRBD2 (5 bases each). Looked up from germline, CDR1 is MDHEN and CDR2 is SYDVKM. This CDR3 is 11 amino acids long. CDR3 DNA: TGTGCCAGCAGAGATACCGGGACCTTTGTCTTC. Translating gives CASRDTGTFVF.

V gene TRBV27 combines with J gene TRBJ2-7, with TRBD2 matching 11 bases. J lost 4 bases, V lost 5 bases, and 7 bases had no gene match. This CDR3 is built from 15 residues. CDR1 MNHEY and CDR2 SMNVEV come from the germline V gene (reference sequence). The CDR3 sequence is CASSGATSGSYEQYF. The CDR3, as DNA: TGTGCCAGCAGTGGGGCTACTAGCGGGAGTTACGAGCAGTACTTC.

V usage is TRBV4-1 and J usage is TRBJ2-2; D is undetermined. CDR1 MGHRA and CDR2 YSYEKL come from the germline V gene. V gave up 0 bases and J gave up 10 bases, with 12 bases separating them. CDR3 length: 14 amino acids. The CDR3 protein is CASSQEIETVELFF. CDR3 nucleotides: TGCGCCAGCAGCCAAGAAATCGAGACTGTGGAGCTGTTTTTT.